The 21 T cell receptor beta chains in this list originate from one sample, sequenced in a study of T cell repertoires in cytomegalovirus infection (dated by TCRdb to about 2019). Sequencing used an Illumina HiSeq 1500. Using fastp at Q25 and MiXCR, TCRdb reprocessed the public reads and kept productive beta chains. Here each entry gathers all rows of one CDR3 protein and keeps the most common genes and DNA. The sample includes some 500,000 distinct CDR3 sequences, with 40% observed a single time. The top ten hold 40% to 60% of the sample. This sample's treatment or condition label indicates: in vitro stimulation with specific CMV peptide epitopes to enrich CMV-specific T cells. These receptors' antigens are unknown. The sample in question was cultured PBMCs, obtained from culture after CMV antigen stimulation. These receptor sequences come from a human donor in good health (CMV status not recorded). Some clones in this sample may be carry-over from other donors' samples.

This clonotype has a handful of counts. The chain joins TRBV7-8 to TRBJ2-7, with D tentatively TRBD2 (6 bases). In germline, CDR1 is SGHVS, CDR2 FQNEAQ. V was pared by 3 bases and J by 3 bases, with 15 bases between. The CDR3 runs to 15 residues. The CDR3 region is CASSFERAPIYEQYF. In DNA form, the CDR3 reads TGTGCCAGCAGCTTTGAGCGGGCGCCAATCTACGAGCAGTACTTC.

The chain couples TRBV29-1 to TRBJ1-5, with 9 bases fitting TRBD1. J gave up 2 bases and V 6 bases, and 11 bases lay outside the gene matches. Germline V lookup: CDR1 SQVTM, CDR2 ANQGSEA. The length of the CDR3 is 16 residues. The CDR3 DNA sequence: TGCAGCGTCCAATACGAACAGGGGGCTGGCAATCAGCCCCAGCATTTT. This encodes CSVQYEQGAGNQPQHF.

This clonotype was picked up one time. The chain uses TRBV6-1 and TRBJ2-1; a weak D match, TRBD1 (6 bases). Germline assignment: CDR1 MNHNS and CDR2 SASEGT. The CDR3 covers 17 residues. Trimming removed 0 bases at V and 4 bases at J, with 16 bases between. The CDR3 DNA reads as TGTGCCAGCAGTGAAGCCCAGGGGACGGTTTTTTACAATGAGCAGTTCTTC. Its protein product is CASSEAQGTVFYNEQFF.

There are many counts of this clonotype. Possible read error: a much larger clone is one base away. J is TRBJ2-3 and V is TRBV7-2, with no clear D. Germline CDR1 is SGHTA and CDR2 is FQGNSA. V lost 4 bases to trimming and J lost 4 bases, with 3 bases between them. This CDR3 has 11 amino acids. CDR3 sequence reads: CASSWADTQYF. The CDR3 DNA is TGTGCCAGCAGCTGGGCAGATACGCAGTATTTT.

This clonotype was picked up a small number of times. The V call is TRBV7-6, the J call TRBJ2-1; no definite D call. Trimming removed 5 bases at V and 5 bases at J, with 13 bases between. From germline, CDR1 is SGHVS and CDR2 FNYEAQ. CDR3 length equals 14 residues. CDR3 protein: CASSTTVGHNEQFF. The CDR3 DNA reads as TGTGCCAGCAGCACAACGGTCGGACACAATGAGCAGTTCTTC.

There are a few counts of this clonotype. The chain joins TRBV12-3 or TRBV12-4 to TRBJ2-1; 7 nucleotides line up with TRBD2. The CDR3 contains 14 residues. With 5 bases clipped from V and 9 bases from J, the junction kept 10 bases outside the gene matches. The CDR3 is CASSLTSSGIEQFF. CDR3 bases: TGTGCCAGCAGTCTAACCTCGAGCGGGATTGAGCAGTTCTTC.

This chain joins TRBV20-1 and TRBJ2-7; TRBD2 matches 7 bases. The germline CDR1 and CDR2 sequences are DFQATT and SNEGSKA (reference sequence). V was pared by 2 bases and J by 6 bases, with 16 bases of the junction left unmatched. This CDR3 has 16 residues. The CDR3 coding sequence is TGCAGTGCTAGACCCCTCCAGGGAAGCGGGGTCCGCGAGCAGTACTTC. Translated: CSARPLQGSGVREQYF.

The genes are TRBV6-5 and TRBJ2-6; the D is unclear. The CDR3 is 16 residues long. Trimming cost V 0 bases and J 2 bases, with 8 bases left between them. Germline values: CDR1 MNHEY, CDR2 SVGAGI. The CDR3 here is CASSYSPATGANVLTF. CDR3 coding DNA: TGTGCCAGCAGTTACTCCCCTGCCACTGGGGCCAACGTCCTGACTTTC.

The chain couples TRBV6-5 to TRBJ1-2, with a weak D call TRBD1 (6 bases). Germline CDR1 reads MNHEY; CDR2 reads SVGAGI. This CDR3 is 14 amino acids long. The CDR3 sequence is CAARHRVIPYGYTF. CDR3 DNA sequence: TGTGCTGCTCGACACAGGGTAATACCTTATGGCTACACCTTC.

As DNA, the CDR3 is TGTGCCAGCAGCCCGACAGGGGGAAGTACTGAAGCTTTCTTT. Translating it yields CASSPTGGSTEAFF. The J gene is TRBJ1-1, the V gene TRBV28, with 9 bases identical to TRBD1. Losses at the gene ends were 6 bases for V and 5 bases for J; bases not matched to a gene: 7. This CDR3 comprises 14 residues. Looked up from germline, CDR1 is MDHEN and CDR2 is SYDVKM.

The chain joins TRBV7-8 to TRBJ2-1; D gene unclear. The CDR3 contains 14 residues. Trimming shortened V by 1 base and J by 5 bases, and 9 bases separated the two germline ends. CDR1 SGHVS and CDR2 FQNEAQ come from the germline V gene. CDR3 loop: CASSLVRQDNEQFF. The CDR3 DNA is TGTGCCAGCAGCTTAGTCAGGCAGGACAATGAGCAGTTCTTC.

The chain joins TRBV2 to TRBJ1-5; no clear D gene. Germline CDR1 and CDR2: SNHLY and FYNNEI. The ends were cut back, 4 bases at V and 6 bases at J, with 13 bases in the middle. The CDR3 has 14 amino acids. CDR3 protein: CASSVLGMGQPQHF. CDR3 nucleotides: TGTGCCAGCAGTGTTTTAGGGATGGGTCAGCCCCAGCATTTT.

In nucleotides, the CDR3 is TGTGCCAGCAGTCCACCCGGGGGGACTAGGTCTGCCAATGAGCAGTTCTTC. Its protein product is CASSPPGGTRSANEQFF. The chain is built from TRBV7-2 and TRBJ2-1, with TRBD2 matching 8 bases. After removal of 6 bases from V and 6 bases from J, the junction contained 16 bases not matched to a gene. The CDR3 consists of 17 residues. CDR1 and CDR2 (germline): SGHTA, FQGNSA.

The chain joins TRBV12-3 or TRBV12-4 to TRBJ1-2; D is ambiguous. The CDR3 runs 12 residues. The ends were cut back, 5 bases at V and 1 base at J, with 5 bases in the middle. CDR3 bases: TGTGCCAGCAGTAACGTTAACTATGGCTACACCTTC. It is translated as CASSNVNYGYTF.

The chain carries TRBV10-3 and TRBJ2-5; D might be TRBD2 (6 bases). The germline gives CDR1 ENHRY, CDR2 SYGVKD. The germline V and J ends were trimmed by 6 bases and 2 bases, with 10 bases remaining between them. The CDR3 contains 13 residues. The CDR3 nucleotides read TGTGCCATCAGCCTTGGGGGGCAAGAGACCCAGTACTTC. Translated: CAISLGGQETQYF.

Remarks on this clonotype: The junction departs from germline at one end; a sequencing error may be responsible. The rearrangement links TRBV7-8 to TRBJ2-5; D perhaps matches TRBD2 (6 bases). The CDR3 sequence is 15 residues long. Germline V gene lookup returns CDR1 SGHVS and CDR2 FQNEAQ. CDR3 residues: CASSSPSFGGESQYF. The DNA for the CDR3 is TGTGCCAGCAGCTCGCCCTCATTCGGGGGAGAGTCCCAGTACTTC.

This clonotype has just a few counts. V usage is TRBV19 and J usage is TRBJ1-5; weak D call: TRBD1 (5 bases). V dropped 3 bases and J dropped 4 bases, with 13 bases sitting between them. The CDR3 runs to 15 residues. Germline-derived CDR1 and CDR2 are LNHDA and SQIVND (reference sequence). CDR3 residues: CASSIAGVGNQPQHF. For the CDR3, the DNA is TGTGCCAGTAGTATTGCGGGGGTAGGTAATCAGCCCCAGCATTTT.

The sample holds a few counts of this clonotype. The rearrangement uses TRBV6-5 and TRBJ1-6, with a possible D match to TRBD1 (6 bases). The ends were cut back, 8 bases at V and 3 bases at J, with 8 bases in the middle. Germline V CDR1 and CDR2: MNHEY, SVGAGI. There are 13 residues in the CDR3. The CDR3 sequence is CASYRDYNSPLHF. The CDR3 DNA sequence: TGTGCCAGCTACAGGGACTATAATTCACCCCTCCACTTT.

This chain uses TRBV29-1 with TRBJ2-7, with 8 bases matching TRBD2. The CDR3 is 13 amino acids. Germline V CDR1 and CDR2: SQVTM, ANQGSEA. V shed 7 bases and J 2 bases; nucleotides not matched to a gene: 7. This chain's CDR3 is CSARLALTYEQYF. In DNA form, the CDR3 reads TGCAGCGCCCGACTAGCGTTAACCTACGAGCAGTACTTC.

This clonotype turned up a few times. The chain combines TRBV29-1 with TRBJ2-3; a possible D gene is TRBD2 (5 bases). This CDR3 spans 14 amino acids. Germline V gene data show CDR1 as SQVTM and CDR2 as ANQGSEA. V dropped 5 bases and J dropped 1 base, with 13 bases sitting between them. DNA for the CDR3: TGCAGCGTTACGGGGAACTCACGCACAGATACGCAGTATTTT. Residues: CSVTGNSRTDTQYF.

The chain has TRBV12-3 or TRBV12-4 and TRBJ1-1, with D possibly TRBD1 on 5 matching bases. The CDR3 has 15 residues. Trimming took off 4 bases at V and 2 bases at J, with 14 bases between the two ends. The CDR3 protein is CASSWGGAVNTEAFF. CDR3 bases: TGTGCCAGCAGTTGGGGAGGGGCAGTCAACACTGAAGCTTTCTTT.